The source of this T cell receptor beta chain is a study of spatial heterogeneity in lung cancer. This clonotype was observed at least ten times. The antigen is not known. The library was designed around alpha chains, so this beta chain is a stray read whose abundance carries little weight. General study findings and limits: Coverage was estimated at roughly 7.3% of tumor T cells for alpha chains and around 12% for beta chains. How many expanded intratumoral alpha and beta TCRs were present tracked the tumor mutation count, which was a count of nonsynonymous mutations. Counts of ubiquitous and regional expanded TCRs tracked ubiquitous and regional nonsynonymous mutations, respectively.

Stated time point: sample taken at primary tumor resection. The study sequenced unsorted whole RNA from tumor, nontumor lung or frozen PBMC. V lost 0 bases to trimming and J lost 4 bases; unmatched junction nucleotides: 2. Looked up from germline, CDR1 is WNHNN and CDR2 is SYGVQD (reference sequence). This CDR3 has 16 amino acids. TCR cDNA molecules each had a unique molecular identifier. TCRdb redid the calling of the 5' RACE reads with MiXCR, one entry per CDR3 protein. Here the sample spans about 6,900 distinct CDR3 sequences, around 12% being singletons. This clonotype was sampled from a male donor with early-stage non-small cell lung cancer. Sequences were derived from lung tumor tissue, sampled at surgery. The chain joins TRBV10-1 to TRBJ2-3, with TRBD2 identical over 12 bases. CDR3: CASSESTSGRADTQYF. CDR3 DNA: TGCGCCAGCAGTGAGTCGACTAGCGGGAGAGCAGATACGCAGTATTTT.